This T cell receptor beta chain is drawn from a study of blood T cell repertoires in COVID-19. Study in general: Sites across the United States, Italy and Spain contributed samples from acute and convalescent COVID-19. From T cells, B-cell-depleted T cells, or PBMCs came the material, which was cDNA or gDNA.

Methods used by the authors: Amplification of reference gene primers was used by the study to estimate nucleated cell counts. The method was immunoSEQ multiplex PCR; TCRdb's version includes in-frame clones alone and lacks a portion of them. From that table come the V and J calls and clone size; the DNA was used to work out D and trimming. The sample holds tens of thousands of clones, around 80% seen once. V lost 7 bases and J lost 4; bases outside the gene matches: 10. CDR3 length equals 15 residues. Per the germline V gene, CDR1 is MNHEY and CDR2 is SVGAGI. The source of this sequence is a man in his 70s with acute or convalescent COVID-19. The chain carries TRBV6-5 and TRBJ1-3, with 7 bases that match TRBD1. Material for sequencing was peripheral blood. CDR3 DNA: TGTGCCAGCACCGGACAGGCCTCTAGAGGAAACACCATATATTTT. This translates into CASTGQASRGNTIYF.